This TCR beta chain was sequenced in a study of T cells expressing NK-cell markers. Whole-study context: Seven donors tested HCMV-seropositive and one tested seronegative among the eight sequenced. Regarding the study as a whole: Dominant NKG2C+ clonotypes made up roughly 1.0-7.5% of CD8+ T cells in several donors.

In regard to this clonotype: Its matching antigen is unknown.

Following a re-call of the 5' RACE reads, TCRdb has one entry per CDR3 protein and lacks DNA. The sample table includes some 450,000 distinct CDR3 sequences. Germline V CDR1 and CDR2: SGHRS, YFSETQ. CDR3 length: 14 amino acids. The sample was blood T cells: a sorted CD56 or NKG2C T cell subset, CD4+ or CD8+ T cells, or bulk PBMC T cells (not recorded which). The sequence was collected from a woman between 18 and 70 years old in good health. This chain connects TRBV5-1 to TRBJ2-3; there is no DNA to check the TCRdb D call of TRBD1. CDR3 region: CASSTGQGVDTQYF.